What follows are 17 T cell receptor beta chains derived from one specimen sequenced in a study of monozygotic twins with inflammatory bowel disease. TCRdb reprocessed the 5' RACE reads and keeps a single row for each CDR3 protein, giving no DNA. The sample spans some 330,000 distinct CDR3 sequences; the ten largest clones claim 5% to 6%. Input material: blood. These receptors all come from a human donor with ulcerative colitis or Crohn's disease, or a healthy co-twin of an affected twin (not recorded which).

The chain recombines TRBV7-2 with TRBJ2-5; TCRdb picks TRBD2, but there is no DNA to check that call. The V gene's germline CDR1 is SGHTA and CDR2 FQGNSA. The CDR3 consists of 15 residues. The chain's CDR3 is CASSILAGPRRTQYF.

The V gene is TRBV7-2, the J gene TRBJ2-7. CDR1 is SGHTA, CDR2 FQGNSA, per germline. The CDR3 runs 14 residues. CDR3 sequence: CASTKAQFSYEQYF. The full variable domain, rest sourced from reference TRBV7-2 and TRBJ2-7, is GAGVSQSPSNKVTEKGKDVELRCDPISGHTALYWYRQSLGQGLEFLIYFQGNSAPDKSGLPSDRFSAERTGGSVSTLTIQRTQQEDSAVYLCASTKAQFSYEQYFGPGTRLTVT.

This rearrangement joins TRBV7-3 to TRBJ2-1; TCRdb's assignment of TRBD1 cannot be checked, as there is no DNA. Germline CDR1 reads SGHTA; CDR2 reads FQGTGA. This CDR3 region has 17 residues. CDR3 sequence reads: CASSRAVRRGVSSEQFF.

This chain uses TRBV6-5 with TRBJ2-7; the TCRdb D gene call, TRBD2, has no DNA to confirm it. Looked up from germline, CDR1 is MNHEY and CDR2 is SVGAGI. The CDR3 totals 15 residues. CDR3 residues: CASSYSTSGVYEQYF.

The CDR3 region is CASNPRGTEAFF. The rearrangement joins TRBV2 to TRBJ1-1; the D gene TCRdb calls, TRBD1, cannot be checked with no DNA. The length of the CDR3 is 12 residues. Looked up from germline, CDR1 is SNHLY and CDR2 is FYNNEI.

This rearrangement joins TRBV19 to TRBJ2-3; the TCRdb call, TRBD2, lacks DNA for checking. Germline V gives CDR1 LNHDA, CDR2 SQIVND (reference sequence). This CDR3 spans 16 amino acids. This CDR3 reads CASSIGTSGGTDTQYF.

The chain has TRBV3-1 and TRBJ2-7. The germline V gene encodes CDR1 LGHDT and CDR2 YNNKEL (reference sequence). The length of the CDR3 is 14 residues. CDR3 residues: CASSQDLRSYEQYF.

CDR3 protein: CSARGGFDEQFF. The chain recombines TRBV20-1 with TRBJ2-1. Germline CDR1 reads DFQATT; CDR2 reads SNEGSKA (reference sequence). The length of the CDR3 is 12 residues.

The CDR3 protein is CASRAPSTYEQYF. The chain carries TRBV7-2 and TRBJ2-7; no DNA is available, so the TRBD1 call from TCRdb remains unchecked. The CDR3 length is 13 residues. Germline loops: CDR1 SGHTA, CDR2 FQGNSA.

The CDR3 loop is CASSLIPFDEQYF. The chain carries TRBV5-1 and TRBJ2-7. The germline gives CDR1 SGHRS, CDR2 YFSETQ. CDR3 length: 13 amino acids. The complete variable domain, with remaining parts taken from reference TRBV5-1 and TRBJ2-7, reads KAGVTQTPRYLIKTRGQQVTLSCSPISGHRSVSWYQQTPGQGLQFLFEYFSETQRNKGNFPGRFSGRQFSNSRSEMNVSTLELGDSALYLCASSLIPFDEQYFGPGTRLTVT.

The chain couples TRBV4-1 to TRBJ2-5. Looked up from germline, CDR1 is MGHRA and CDR2 is YSYEKL. This CDR3 region has 13 residues. The CDR3 loop is CASSKIRTGSQYF.

This sequence joins TRBV7-2 and TRBJ1-4. From germline, CDR1 is SGHTA and CDR2 FQGNSA. The length of the CDR3 is 14 residues. CDR3 amino acids: CASSFPGLNEKLFF.

The V gene is TRBV7-2, the J gene TRBJ2-7; TCRdb's D gene call, TRBD1, goes unchecked for lack of DNA. Germline V gives CDR1 SGHTA, CDR2 FQGNSA. CDR3 size: 13 residues. The CDR3 loop reads CASSSGTPYEQYF.

The J gene is TRBJ2-7, the V gene TRBV12-3 or TRBV12-4; TCRdb gives TRBD1 as the D gene, but with no DNA this cannot be confirmed. The CDR3 loop spans 11 amino acids. CDR3 protein: CASRDRDEQYF.

The rearrangement links TRBV29-1 to TRBJ2-5. This CDR3 region has 11 residues. Germline lookup yields CDR1 SQVTM and CDR2 ANQGSEA. CDR3: CSVELQETQYF.

The CDR3 sequence: CSASRTSGEKLFF. The chain couples TRBV20-1 to TRBJ1-4. CDR3 length: 13 amino acids. CDR1 DFQATT and CDR2 SNEGSKA come from the germline V gene (reference sequence).

This chain links TRBV5-1 with TRBJ2-7; the D call from TCRdb, TRBD1, cannot be confirmed without DNA. The V gene's germline CDR1 is SGHRS and CDR2 YFSETQ. CDR3 length equals 15 residues. The CDR3: CASSWGTGLTYEQYF.